This T cell receptor beta chain was identified in a study of cytomegalovirus exposure and HLA in healthy donors. The overall study: Later analysis reported that the roughly 120 validation repertoires shared the platform of the roughly 700 first-cohort repertoires.

Germline V gene lookup returns CDR1 MGHRA and CDR2 YSYEKL. The CDR3 contains 19 residues. Trimming at V came to 0 bases and at J to 0 bases, leaving 12 bases not matched to a gene. This table comes from immunoSEQ multiplex PCR, and its TCRdb copy is limited to in-frame clones, with some not included. There are some 250,000 clones in the sample; 70% to 90% occur only once, and around 1.2% lies in the top ten. Study conclusions and caveats: The classifier reportedly diagnosed cytomegalovirus status with high specificity and sensitivity. Across donors, most TCRs were seen rarely, yet some public ones were widespread. First-cohort TCR clusters were later found to tend to co-occur in the approximately 120 validation repertoires.

Points on this clone: Its cognate antigen is unknown.

This chain connects TRBV4-1 to TRBJ2-3, with TRBD2 matching over 7 bases. The sample comprised PBMCs. The source of this sequence is a woman aged 25 to 39 in good health and CMV-seropositive. The chain's CDR3 is CASSQEGLREMWSTDTQYF. In DNA, the CDR3 is TGCGCCAGCAGCCAAGAGGGGCTGCGGGAGATGTGGAGCACAGATACGCAGTATTTT.